This T cell receptor (beta chain) derives from a study of blood T cells in healthy people across ages. Germline V lookup: CDR1 SGDLS, CDR2 YYNGEE. V lost 2 bases and J lost 6; bases outside the gene matches: 9. The CDR3 runs 18 residues. For this clonotype: Antigen specificity is unknown.

Donors were systemically healthy Caucasian individuals from Russia aged roughly 6 to 95 years. Notes on the study in general: Naive CD4+ cell counts and diversity both ran higher in long-lived than in aged donors. Nothing was known about donor CMV status, and this possibly confounded expanded clonotype changes.

It was with a sample-barcoded 5' primer and a J-beta primer mix that a second PCR of about 6 to 12 cycles was run. TCRdb redid the calling of the 5' RACE reads with MiXCR, one entry per CDR3 protein. This table holds about 700,000 distinct CDR3 sequences, about a third found once. The source material was blood. The source of this sequence is a woman of 80 years or more in good health. The chain is built from TRBV9 and TRBJ2-2; 14 positions match TRBD2. The DNA of the CDR3 is TGTGCCAGCAGCGTGGGGACTAGCGGGGGACAGAGAGCCGGGGAGCTGTTTTTT. Protein product: CASSVGTSGGQRAGELFF.